Reported below is one TCR beta chain. Which antigen it targets is not known. No much larger clone is present one base from it, and per-base qualities are unavailable. This specimen's time point label, per the study, means: about 28 days (+/-7) after the second vaccine dose. AZD1222 recipients with second doses at about 4 weeks or about 12 weeks were pooled, because spike-specific TCR depth and breadth did not differ between schedules. Vaccinee samples were obtained from the UK trials COV001 and COV002, which included a single-blind randomized controlled phase 2/3 trial of AZD1222 (ChAdOx1 nCoV-19) in healthy adults. For TCRbeta chain sequencing, PBMC samples were collected from trial participants at day 0 and at day 28 after the second dose. These data originate in a study of T cell responses to AZD1222 COVID-19 vaccine (dated by TCRdb to the early 2020s). Context from the whole study: TCR sequencing covered some 240 trial participants: 200 to 210 given two doses of AZD1222 and about 26 given two doses of MenACWY control vaccine. Trial participants were enrolled by age into subgroups of 18-55, 56-69 and 70-plus years, and around 140, 26 and 57 TCR-sequenced participants, respectively, were included in these subgroups. What the study reported, not specific to this receptor: The 56-69-year group was small, and its depth increase did not reach significance, likely because of low power. Participants were mostly white British, with more females than males. The authors suggested clonal diversity may have been underestimated. Because no day 14 peak-response samples were available, repertoires were characterized only after the peak T cell response. Conclusions about previously exposed vaccinees are limited, since just 6 or 7 AZD1222 recipients were seropositive for SARS-CoV-2 at baseline. Nearly half of unique spike-specific TCRs reportedly recognized epitopes outside regions mutated in the B.1.351 and B.1.1.7 variants. After two AZD1222 doses, spike-specific TCR breadth and depth were significantly higher than at day 0 and than in MenACWY recipients. The vaccine-associated CD4 TCRs covered the entire spike protein, and the dominant responses fell in regions 160-218 and 743-854.

The CDR3 regions of human TCRbeta chains were analyzed by immunosequencing. Per the source publication's procedure: TCRs in the repertoires were matched against a reference library of SARS-CoV-2-specific TCRs that had been generated with the MIRA antigen-specificity platform. Breadth meant the fraction of unique TCRs that were SARS-CoV-2-associated, whereas depth meant the fraction of total T cells that were SARS-CoV-2-associated. Using the MIRA data, each spike-specific TCR was mapped to the spike region that the TCR reacts to and placed in a CD4 or CD8 class. Log10-transformed breadth and depth values were compared by one-way ANOVA with Sidak's multiple comparisons tests. The table was pulled from immuneACCESS by TCRdb, which kept in-frame rearrangements only. Such tables lose some clones; where checked, under half of the loss comes from unresolved V genes, and the rest has no known cause. V, J and clone size are taken as reported in that table, and D and trimming were inferred from the DNA itself. The table for this sample lists some 200,000 clones; roughly nine tenths of them were counted only once. The top ten hold around 3% of the sample.

V is pruned by 2 bases and J by 7 bases, leaving 5 bases of the junction without a gene match. From a lookup of the germline V gene, CDR1 and CDR2 are SGHTA and FQGTGA. Including the terminal cysteine and phenylalanine, the CDR3 comprises 14 residues. Kept here is only the CDR3 DNA, which spans 42 bases and is read in frame from base 1. This TCR was sampled from an adult who received the AZD1222 COVID-19 vaccine. The chain couples TRBV7-3 to TRBJ2-5, with 9 middle bases fitting TRBD1. Material: peripheral blood, obtained 28 days after the second AZD1222 dose. The DNA sequence is given as TGTGCCAGCAGCTTAGCGGGACAGGGAACGACCCAGTACTTC. Translated, this is CASSLAGQGTTQYF.